This T cell receptor (beta chain) was identified during a study of blood T cell repertoires in COVID-19. Profiled with immunoSEQ multiplex PCR; TCRdb holds only in-frame clones, not every one. The table lists fewer than 450,000 clones, approximately 90% of them singletons. The sequence came from a woman aged 18-30 years who had recovered from COVID-19. The sample was PBMCs or T cells enriched from blood (not recorded which).

For the CDR3, the DNA is TGTGCCAGCAGCTTTACTACTGACACTGAAGCTTTCTTT. Amino acids: CASSFTTDTEAFF. This chain joins TRBV5-8 and TRBJ1-1; D is unresolved. Germline values: CDR1 SGHTS, CDR2 YDEGEE. V was clipped by 2 bases and J by 3 bases, with 8 bases between them. The CDR3 is 13 residues long.